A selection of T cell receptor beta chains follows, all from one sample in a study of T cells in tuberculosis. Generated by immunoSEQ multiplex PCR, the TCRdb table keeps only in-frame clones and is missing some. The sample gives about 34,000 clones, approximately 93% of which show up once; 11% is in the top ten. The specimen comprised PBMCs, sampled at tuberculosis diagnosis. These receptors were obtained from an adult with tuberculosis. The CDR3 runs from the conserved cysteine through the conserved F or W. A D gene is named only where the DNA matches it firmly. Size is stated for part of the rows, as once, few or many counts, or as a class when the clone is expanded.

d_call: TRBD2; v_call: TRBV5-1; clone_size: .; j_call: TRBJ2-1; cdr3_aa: CASSFGQILAGVRSEQFF; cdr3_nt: TGCGCCAGCAGCTTCGGACAGATACTAGCGGGAGTCAGAAGTGAGCAGTTCTTC
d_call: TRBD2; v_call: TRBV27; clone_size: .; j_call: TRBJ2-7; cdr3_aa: CASSLRGTSGGYEQYF; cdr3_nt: TGTGCCAGCAGTTTACGTGGGACTAGCGGAGGTTACGAGCAGTACTTC
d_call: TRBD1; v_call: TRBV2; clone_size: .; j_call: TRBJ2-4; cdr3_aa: CASGDRGLAKNIQYF; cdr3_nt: TGTGCCAGCGGAGACAGGGGGCTAGCCAAAAACATTCAGTACTTC
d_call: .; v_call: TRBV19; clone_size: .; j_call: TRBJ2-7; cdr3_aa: CASSTPGAYEQYF; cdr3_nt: TGTGCCAGTAGTACTCCGGGGGCCTACGAGCAGTACTTC
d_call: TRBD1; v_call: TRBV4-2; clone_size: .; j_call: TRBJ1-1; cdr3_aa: CATKGQGEAFF; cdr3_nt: TGTGCCACCAAGGGACAGGGTGAAGCTTTCTTT
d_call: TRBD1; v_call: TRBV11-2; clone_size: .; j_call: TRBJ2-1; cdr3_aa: CASSGQGSYSYNEQFF; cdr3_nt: TGTGCCAGCAGCGGACAGGGCTCTTACTCCTACAATGAGCAGTTCTTC
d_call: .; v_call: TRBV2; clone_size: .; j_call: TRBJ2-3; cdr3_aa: CASGFRERDTQYF; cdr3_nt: TGTGCCAGCGGGTTCCGGGAGCGAGATACGCAGTATTTT
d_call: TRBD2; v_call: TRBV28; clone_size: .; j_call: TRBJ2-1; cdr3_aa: CASSVARLADYNEQFF; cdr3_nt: TGTGCCAGCAGTGTAGCACGACTAGCGGACTACAATGAGCAGTTCTTC
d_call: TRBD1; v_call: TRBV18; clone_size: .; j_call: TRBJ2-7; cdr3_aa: CASSAIWDRGTREQYF; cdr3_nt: TGTGCCAGCTCAGCCATTTGGGACAGGGGTACCAGGGAGCAGTACTTC
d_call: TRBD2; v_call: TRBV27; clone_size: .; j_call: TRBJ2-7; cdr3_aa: CASSLDAGAGGRNEQYF; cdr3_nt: TGTGCCAGCAGTTTAGACGCCGGGGCGGGGGGGCGGAACGAGCAGTACTTC
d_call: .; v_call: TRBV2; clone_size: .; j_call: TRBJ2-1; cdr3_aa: CASIFIADYNEQFF; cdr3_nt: TGTGCCAGCATTTTCATAGCAGATTACAATGAGCAGTTCTTC
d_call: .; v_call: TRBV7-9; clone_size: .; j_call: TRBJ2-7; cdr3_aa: CASSSSRFEQYF; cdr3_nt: TGTGCCAGCAGCTCGAGCCGGTTCGAGCAGTACTTC
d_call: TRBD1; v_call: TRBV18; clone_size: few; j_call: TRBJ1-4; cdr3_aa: CASSPYSGQGVEKLFF; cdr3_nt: TGTGCCAGCTCACCTTATTCGGGACAGGGGGTTGAAAAACTGTTTTTT
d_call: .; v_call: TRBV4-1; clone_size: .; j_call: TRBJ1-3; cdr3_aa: CASSQDPGDAGNTIYF; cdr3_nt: TGCGCCAGCAGCCAAGATCCGGGGGACGCTGGAAACACCATATATTTT
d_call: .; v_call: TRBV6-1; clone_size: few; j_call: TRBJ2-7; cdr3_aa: CASLKSASDHEQYF; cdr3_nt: TGTGCCAGCCTCAAAAGCGCTAGCGACCACGAGCAGTACTTC
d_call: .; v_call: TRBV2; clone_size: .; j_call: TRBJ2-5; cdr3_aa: CASSEEKDSGSQETQYF; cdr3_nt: TGTGCCAGCAGTGAGGAGAAGGACAGTGGATCGCAAGAGACCCAGTACTTC
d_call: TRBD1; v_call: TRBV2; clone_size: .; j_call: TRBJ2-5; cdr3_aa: CASSGYTGGQETQYF; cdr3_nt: TGTGCCAGCAGTGGGTATACAGGGGGCCAAGAGACCCAGTACTTC
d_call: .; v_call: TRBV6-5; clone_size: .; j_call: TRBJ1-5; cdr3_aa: CASSRTWGGNQPQHF; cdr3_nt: TGTGCCAGCAGCCGTACATGGGGCGGCAATCAGCCCCAGCATTTT
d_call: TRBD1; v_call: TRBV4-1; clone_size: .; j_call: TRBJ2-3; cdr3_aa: CASSQYPNRGEYTDTQYF; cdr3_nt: TGCGCCAGCAGCCAATACCCCAACAGGGGAGAATACACAGATACGCAGTATTTT
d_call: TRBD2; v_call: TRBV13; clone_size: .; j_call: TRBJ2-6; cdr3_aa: CASSSLLAGGFSGANVLTF; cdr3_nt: TGTGCCAGCAGCTCCTTACTAGCGGGAGGGTTCTCTGGGGCCAACGTCCTGACTTTC
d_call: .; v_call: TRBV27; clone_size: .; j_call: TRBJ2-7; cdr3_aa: CASSPRDFSYEQYF; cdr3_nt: TGTGCCAGCAGTCCGCGGGACTTCTCCTACGAGCAGTACTTC
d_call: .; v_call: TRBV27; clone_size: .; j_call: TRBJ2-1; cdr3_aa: CASSPGRGNEQFF; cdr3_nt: TGTGCCAGCAGTCCCGGACGGGGCAATGAGCAGTTCTTC
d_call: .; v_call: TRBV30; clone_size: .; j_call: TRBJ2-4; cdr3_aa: CAWTVDVIQYF; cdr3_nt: TGTGCCTGGACCGTAGATGTCATTCAGTACTTC
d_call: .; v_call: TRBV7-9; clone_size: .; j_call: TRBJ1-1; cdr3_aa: CATHGGGDENTEAFF; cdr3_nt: TGTGCCACCCACGGGGGAGGGGATGAGAACACTGAAGCTTTCTTT
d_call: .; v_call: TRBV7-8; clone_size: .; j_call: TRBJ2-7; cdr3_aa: CASSKRQTGGSDEQYF; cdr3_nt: TGTGCCAGCAGCAAACGACAGACCGGGGGATCTGACGAGCAGTACTTC
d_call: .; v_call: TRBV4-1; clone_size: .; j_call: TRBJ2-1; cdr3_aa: CASSRTPSGSSYNEQFF; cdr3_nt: TGCGCCAGCAGCCGAACACCGAGCGGTAGCTCCTACAATGAGCAGTTCTTC
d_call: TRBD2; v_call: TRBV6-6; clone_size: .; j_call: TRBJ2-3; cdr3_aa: CASSFGTSGSTDTQYF; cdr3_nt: TGTGCCAGCAGTTTCGGGACTAGCGGGAGCACAGATACGCAGTATTTT
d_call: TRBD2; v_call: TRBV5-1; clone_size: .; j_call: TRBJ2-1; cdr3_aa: CASSLAASGSHNEQFF; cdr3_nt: TGCGCCAGCAGCTTGGCGGCTAGCGGGAGCCACAATGAGCAGTTCTTC